Listed below are T cell receptor beta chains from one sample, sequenced in a study of early T cells in non-severe SARS-CoV-2 infection. TCRdb fed the 5' RACE reads into MiXCR, producing one record per CDR3 protein. The data hold some 46,000 distinct CDR3 sequences, with approximately 6.5% observed a single time. This material consisted of whole blood, taken at baseline. These receptors were taken from an adult who was a healthcare worker with PCR-confirmed SARS-CoV-2 infection or an uninfected control (not recorded which). Each CDR3 is given without its conserved first and last residue. Fields, in order: V gene, J gene, clone size, D gene, CDR3 protein. A D gene is named only where the DNA matches it firmly. Size is omitted from some rows. Given values are once, few, many or a class for expanded clones.

TRBV20-1	TRBJ2-2	many	.	SVPGGIGGELF
TRBV7-2	TRBJ2-3	few	.	ASSLSGGAADTQY
TRBV3-1	TRBJ2-4	.	.	ASSQGRIQY
TRBV7-2	TRBJ2-1	few	TRBD2	ASSLMASGTSMYNEQF
TRBV28	TRBJ1-5	many	.	ASSLVEQGQPQH
TRBV20-1	TRBJ1-2	many	TRBD1	SATQGGRGNYGYT
TRBV6-2/TRBV6-3	TRBJ1-5	.	.	ASSPFDGGQPQH
TRBV15	TRBJ1-2	many	.	ATSRDVAGAYGYT
TRBV5-8	TRBJ1-2	few	TRBD1	ASSKTGNYGYT
TRBV3-1	TRBJ1-5	.	.	ASSQSFRREVGQPQH
TRBV2	TRBJ2-5	few	.	ASSGQVQETQY
TRBV7-9	TRBJ1-6	.	.	ASKHSNGMSPLH
TRBV5-7	TRBJ1-4	.	.	ASSLGRTARKLF
TRBV19	TRBJ1-5	many	TRBD1	ASSTRQGPYQPQH
TRBV20-1	TRBJ1-3	many	.	SALLTGAGNTIY
TRBV6-2/TRBV6-3	TRBJ2-1	.	TRBD2	ASSYPGRMGLATYNEQF
TRBV10-2	TRBJ2-5	many	TRBD2	ASSEFGGQETQY
TRBV11-2	TRBJ2-5	.	.	ASSSVGLEETQY
TRBV20-1	TRBJ2-5	.	.	SAPDRYQETQY
TRBV20-1	TRBJ2-2	few	TRBD2	SASPGLGYTGELF
TRBV11-2	TRBJ1-2	.	.	ASSPGSPRGIYGYT
TRBV6-1	TRBJ2-3	.	TRBD2	ASSDRGEGWAGKDTQY
TRBV10-2	TRBJ1-1	.	TRBD1	ASTTTGGLSEAF
TRBV15	TRBJ2-5	many	TRBD1	ATSRDRGQETQY
TRBV20-1	TRBJ2-7	many	.	SAITGLEYEQY
TRBV12-3/TRBV12-4	TRBJ2-1	few	.	ASSLPGAVF
TRBV6-5	TRBJ2-1	.	.	ASSYGRDFNNEQF
TRBV6-2/TRBV6-3	TRBJ1-1	few	.	ASSYQINTEAF
TRBV4-1	TRBJ1-2	many	TRBD1	ASSSTGGSYGYT
TRBV11-2	TRBJ2-1	few	TRBD1	ASNTGTGGRNEQF
TRBV7-3	TRBJ2-7	many	.	ASSLNPFSYEQY
TRBV5-6	TRBJ2-7	few	TRBD1	ASSSLSVQGGEQY
TRBV20-1	TRBJ2-5	few	TRBD2	SARAYSAGGKEETQY
TRBV20-1	TRBJ2-5	.	TRBD2	SAPRPGLAAQETQY
TRBV4-1	TRBJ2-7	many	TRBD2	ASSQDQVAGAPEQY
TRBV5-4	TRBJ2-2	.	.	ASSLRDELF
TRBV2	TRBJ2-7	.	.	ASSVERLSYEQY
TRBV4-1	TRBJ1-1	.	.	ASSQFTRNTEAF
TRBV14	TRBJ2-3	many	.	ASSQALGQYTTDTQY
TRBV28	TRBJ1-1	.	.	ASSLDPLEAF
TRBV7-9	TRBJ2-5	.	.	ASSYGGKQETQY
TRBV12-5	TRBJ1-1	many	TRBD1	ASGLLTGGVTEAF
TRBV7-6	TRBJ2-3	.	.	ASSLRRTGADTQY
TRBV7-6	TRBJ1-2	few	TRBD1	ASSLEGTGRGYT
TRBV4-2	TRBJ2-2	.	TRBD1	ASSPKGTGSTGELF
TRBV7-9	TRBJ2-1	.	TRBD2	ASSPGLPNEQF
TRBV7-2	TRBJ2-5	.	TRBD1	ASSQRDSLFGTQY
TRBV20-1	TRBJ1-5	.	.	SARSPNQGTPQH
TRBV20-1	TRBJ2-3	many	.	SASGIGPQIDTQY
TRBV9	TRBJ2-3	.	.	ASSPQPTDTQY
TRBV18	TRBJ2-3	many	.	ASSPPTRRDTQY
TRBV4-1	TRBJ1-1	.	TRBD1	ASSQLYRGREDTEAF
TRBV7-9	TRBJ2-7	few	.	ASSFGRVNDEQY
TRBV7-3	TRBJ2-3	many	.	ASRPDGLDTQY
TRBV6-5	TRBJ2-1	.	.	ASKLVQYGEQF
TRBV6-2/TRBV6-3	TRBJ2-7	few	.	ASSYSSVGLSEQY
TRBV6-2/TRBV6-3	TRBJ2-3	many	TRBD1	ASSRATRGLNTQY
TRBV5-1	TRBJ2-3	.	TRBD2	ASSLAASSGPDTQY
TRBV28	TRBJ2-2	.	.	ASSTHKMRRNPNTGELF